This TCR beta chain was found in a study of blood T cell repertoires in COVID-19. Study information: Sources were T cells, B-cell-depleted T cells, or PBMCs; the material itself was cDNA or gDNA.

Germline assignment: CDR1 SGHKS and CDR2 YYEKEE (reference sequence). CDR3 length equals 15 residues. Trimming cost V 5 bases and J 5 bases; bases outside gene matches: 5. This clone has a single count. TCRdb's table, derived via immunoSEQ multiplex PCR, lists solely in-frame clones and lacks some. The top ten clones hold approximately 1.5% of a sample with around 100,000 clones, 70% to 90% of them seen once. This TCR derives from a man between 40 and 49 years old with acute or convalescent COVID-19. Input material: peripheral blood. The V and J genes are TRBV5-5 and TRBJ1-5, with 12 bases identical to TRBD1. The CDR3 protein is CASSRDRGRYQPQHF. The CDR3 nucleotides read TGTGCCAGCAGTAGGGACAGGGGGCGATATCAGCCCCAGCATTTT. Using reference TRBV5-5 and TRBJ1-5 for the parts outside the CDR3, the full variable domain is DAGVTQSPTHLIKTRGQQVTLRCSPISGHKSVSWYQQVLGQGPQFIFQYYEKEERGRGNFPDRFSARQFPNYSSELNVNALLLGDSALYLCASSRDRGRYQPQHFGDGTRLSIL.